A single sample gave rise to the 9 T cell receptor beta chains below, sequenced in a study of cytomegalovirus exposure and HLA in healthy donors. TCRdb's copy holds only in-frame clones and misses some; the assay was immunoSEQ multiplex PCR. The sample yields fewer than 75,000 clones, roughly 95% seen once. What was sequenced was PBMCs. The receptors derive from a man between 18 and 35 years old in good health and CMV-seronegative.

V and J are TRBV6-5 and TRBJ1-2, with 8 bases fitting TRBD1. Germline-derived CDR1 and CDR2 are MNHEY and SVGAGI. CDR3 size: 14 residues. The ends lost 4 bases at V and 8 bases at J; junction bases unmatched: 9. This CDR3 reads CASSSDRAMGGYTF. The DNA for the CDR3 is TGTGCCAGCAGTTCGGACAGGGCGATGGGAGGCTACACCTTC.

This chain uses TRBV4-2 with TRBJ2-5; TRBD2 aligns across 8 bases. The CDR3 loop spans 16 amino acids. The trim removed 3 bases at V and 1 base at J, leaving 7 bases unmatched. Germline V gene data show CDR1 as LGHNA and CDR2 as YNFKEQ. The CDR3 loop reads CASSQGRGGSQETQYF. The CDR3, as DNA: TGTGCCAGCAGCCAGGGACGGGGGGGCTCCCAAGAGACCCAGTACTTC.

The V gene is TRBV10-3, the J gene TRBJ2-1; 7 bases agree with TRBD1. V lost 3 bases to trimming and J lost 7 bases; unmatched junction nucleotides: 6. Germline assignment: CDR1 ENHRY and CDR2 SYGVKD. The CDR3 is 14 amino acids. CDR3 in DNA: TGTGCCATCAGTGAACAGGGGTCTTTAAATGAGCAGTTCTTC. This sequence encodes CAISEQGSLNEQFF.

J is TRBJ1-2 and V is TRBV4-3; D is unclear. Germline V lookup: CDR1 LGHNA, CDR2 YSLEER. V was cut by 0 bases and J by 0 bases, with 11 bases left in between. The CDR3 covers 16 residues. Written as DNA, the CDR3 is TGCGCCAGCAGCCAAGATGGAGAGGTAGCTAACTATGGCTACACCTTC. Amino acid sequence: CASSQDGEVANYGYTF.

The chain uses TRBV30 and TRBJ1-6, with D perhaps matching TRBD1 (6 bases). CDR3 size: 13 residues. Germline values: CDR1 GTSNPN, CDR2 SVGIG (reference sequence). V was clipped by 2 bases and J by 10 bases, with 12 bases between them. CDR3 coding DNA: TGTGCCTGGAGTAGTCGCAGGGGCTCACCCCTCCACTTT. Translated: CAWSSRRGSPLHF.

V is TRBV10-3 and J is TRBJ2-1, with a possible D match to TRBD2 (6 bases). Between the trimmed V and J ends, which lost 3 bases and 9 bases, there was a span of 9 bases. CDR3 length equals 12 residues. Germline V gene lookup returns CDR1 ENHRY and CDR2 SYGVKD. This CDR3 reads CAISEFSGEQFF. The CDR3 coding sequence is TGTGCCATCAGTGAATTTAGCGGTGAGCAGTTCTTC.

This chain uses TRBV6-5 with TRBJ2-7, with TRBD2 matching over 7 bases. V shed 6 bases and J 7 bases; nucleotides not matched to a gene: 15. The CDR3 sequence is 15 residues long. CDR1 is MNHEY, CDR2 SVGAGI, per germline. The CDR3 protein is CASRLGIGGIGEQYF. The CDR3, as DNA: TGTGCCAGCAGGCTAGGGATCGGGGGGATAGGGGAGCAGTACTTC.

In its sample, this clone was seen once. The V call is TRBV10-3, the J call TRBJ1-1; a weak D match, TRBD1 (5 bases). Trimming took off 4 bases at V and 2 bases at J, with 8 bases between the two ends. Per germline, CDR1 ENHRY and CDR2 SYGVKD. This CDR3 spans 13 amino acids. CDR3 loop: CAISATGNTEAFF. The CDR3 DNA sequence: TGTGCCATCAGTGCAACAGGTAACACTGAAGCTTTCTTT.

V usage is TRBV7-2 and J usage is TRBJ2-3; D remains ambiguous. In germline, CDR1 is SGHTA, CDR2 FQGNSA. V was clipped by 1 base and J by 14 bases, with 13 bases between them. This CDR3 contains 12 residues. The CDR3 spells CASSLGGIMPYF. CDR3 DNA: TGTGCCAGCAGCTTAGGCGGCATTATGCCGTATTTT.